The present entry profiles one TCR beta chain with its context. Its antigen is unidentified. The CDR3 has 15 amino acids. The germline V gene encodes CDR1 SGHAT and CDR2 FQNNGV. The V gene end was trimmed by 3 bases and the J gene end by 6 bases; junction bases not matched to a gene: 8. Data came from immunoSEQ multiplex PCR; TCRdb stores just in-frame clones and leaves some out. Among fewer than 90,000 clones listed, 94% were seen once. This specimen comes from a study of graft-versus-host responses after intestinal transplantation. For the study at large: All recipients got anti-thymocyte globulin induction, then tacrolimus and steroids for about 3 years.

Broader study findings: Graft-donor T cell macrochimerism in patients accompanied high graft-versus-host to host-versus-graft clonal ratios in allografts. Recipient marrow contained GvH clones, some of which appeared first in ileum or blood.

This TCR came from a human donor who was the organ donor for an intestinal transplant. The specimen was unstimulated CD4+ T cells sorted from spleen or lymph node cells, collected before transplant. The chain joins TRBV11-2 to TRBJ1-1; 9 bases are a match to TRBD1. The CDR3 loop is CASSFRQGVIPEAFF. The CDR3 coding sequence is TGTGCCAGCAGCTTCCGACAGGGGGTGATTCCTGAAGCTTTCTTT.